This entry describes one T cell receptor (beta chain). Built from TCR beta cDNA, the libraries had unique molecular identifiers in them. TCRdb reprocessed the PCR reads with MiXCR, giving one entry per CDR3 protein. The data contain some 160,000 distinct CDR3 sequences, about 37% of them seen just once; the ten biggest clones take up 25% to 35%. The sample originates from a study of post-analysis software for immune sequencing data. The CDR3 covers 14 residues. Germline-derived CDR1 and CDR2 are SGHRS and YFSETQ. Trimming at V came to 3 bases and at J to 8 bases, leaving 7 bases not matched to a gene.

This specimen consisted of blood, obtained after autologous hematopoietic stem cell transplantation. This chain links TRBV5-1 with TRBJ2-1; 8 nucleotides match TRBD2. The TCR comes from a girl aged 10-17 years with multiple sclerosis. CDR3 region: CASSYGTRGDEQFF. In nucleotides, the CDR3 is TGCGCCAGCAGCTACGGGACTAGAGGCGATGAGCAGTTCTTC.